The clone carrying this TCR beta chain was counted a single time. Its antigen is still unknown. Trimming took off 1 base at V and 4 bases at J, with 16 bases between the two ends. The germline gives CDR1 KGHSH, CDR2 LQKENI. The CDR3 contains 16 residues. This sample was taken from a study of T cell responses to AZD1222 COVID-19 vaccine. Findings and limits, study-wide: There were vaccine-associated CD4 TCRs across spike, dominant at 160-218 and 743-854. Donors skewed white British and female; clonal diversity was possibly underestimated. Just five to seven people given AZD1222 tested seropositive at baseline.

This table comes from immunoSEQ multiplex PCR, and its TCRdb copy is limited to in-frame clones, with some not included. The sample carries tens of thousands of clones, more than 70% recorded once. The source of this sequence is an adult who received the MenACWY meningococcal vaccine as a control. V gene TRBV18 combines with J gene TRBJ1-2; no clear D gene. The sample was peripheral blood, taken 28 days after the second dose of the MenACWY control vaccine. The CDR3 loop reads CASSPLTTSSGYGYTF. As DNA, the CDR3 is TGTGCCAGCTCACCACTCACGACATCTTCCGGCTATGGCTACACCTTC.